One and the same sample provided the 15 T cell receptor beta chains below, sequenced in a study of cytomegalovirus exposure and HLA in healthy donors. Use of 60 Vbeta and 13 Jbeta primers characterized the PCR. TCRdb keeps only in-frame clones here, not all; method: immunoSEQ multiplex PCR. The sample comprises roughly 40,000 clones, roughly 81% of which are singletons, and about 9.3% rests with the top ten. The sequenced sample was PBMCs. These receptors were taken from a woman in her forties in good health and CMV-seronegative.

The chain has TRBV5-6 and TRBJ2-7, with 8 bases lining up with TRBD1. V gave up 4 bases and J gave up 2 bases; unmatched junction bases: 5. Germline loops: CDR1 SGHDT, CDR2 YYEEEE. The CDR3 consists of 14 residues. The CDR3 reads CASSHTGGTYEQYF. CDR3 DNA: TGTGCCAGCAGCCACACAGGGGGTACCTACGAGCAGTACTTC.

This chain uses TRBV27 with TRBJ1-1, with D tentatively TRBD1 (6 bases). The germline gives CDR1 MNHEY, CDR2 SMNVEV (reference sequence). The CDR3 length is 15 residues. Trimming cost V 5 bases and J 0 bases, with 13 bases left between them. The CDR3 DNA is TGTGCCAGCAGTATGGAACAGGGAGTGAACACTGAAGCTTTCTTT. This gives the protein CASSMEQGVNTEAFF.

Comment on this clone: One junction end disagrees with the germline gene, perhaps due to a read error. This chain joins TRBV28 and TRBJ1-3; D unresolved. Per germline, CDR1 MDHEN and CDR2 SYDVKM. The CDR3 is 14 amino acids. The CDR3 bases are TGTGCCAGCAGTTTAAGCGGAGCTGGAAGCACCATATATTTT. Encoded protein: CASSLSGAGSTIYF.

J is TRBJ1-2 and V is TRBV5-8; D is possibly TRBD1 (6 bases). V lost 4 bases, J lost 4 bases, and 11 bases lay in between. The CDR3 contains 13 residues. Germline-derived CDR1 and CDR2 are SGHTS and YDEGEE. The CDR3 sequence: CASSTDRIYGYTF. CDR3 sequence (DNA): TGTGCCAGCAGCACCGACAGGATCTATGGCTACACCTTC.

The V and J genes are TRBV6-6 and TRBJ1-4; 7 nucleotides line up with TRBD1. CDR1 is MNHNY and CDR2 is SVGAGI in the germline V gene (reference sequence). The CDR3 runs to 14 residues. J lost 8 bases, V lost 6 bases, and 9 bases had no gene match. CDR3 sequence (DNA): TGTGCCAGCAGCCGCACAGGGGTTGGGGAAAAACTGTTTTTT. Its protein product is CASSRTGVGEKLFF.

The count of this clone is one. The chain uses TRBV7-9 and TRBJ1-5, with no clear D. The V end lost 4 bases, the J end lost 2 bases, and 12 bases lay between the germline ends. CDR3 length: 15 residues. Germline loops: CDR1 SEHNR, CDR2 FQNEAQ (reference sequence). As DNA, the CDR3 is TGTGCCAGCAGCTCCGCGGCTGTGGGCAATCAGCCCCAGCATTTT. This encodes CASSSAAVGNQPQHF.

This sequence joins TRBV15 and TRBJ1-5, with 7 bases lining up with TRBD1. Germline trimming cut 2 bases from V and 6 bases from J; bases unmatched to any gene: 7. CDR1 is LNHNV and CDR2 is YYDKDF in the germline V gene (reference sequence). This CDR3 spans 15 amino acids. CDR3 loop: CATSRTGTEGQPQHF. The CDR3, as DNA: TGTGCCACCAGCAGAACCGGGACAGAGGGTCAGCCCCAGCATTTT. Combining the CDR3 with reference TRBV15 and TRBJ1-5 gives the whole variable domain DAMVIQNPRYQVTQFGKPVTLSCSQTLNHNVMYWYQQKSSQAPKLLFHYYDKDFNNEADTPDNFQSRRPNTSFCFLDIRSPGLGDTAMYLCATSRTGTEGQPQHFGDGTRLSIL.

V and J are TRBV25-1 and TRBJ2-7; 8 bases agree with TRBD2. V was pared by 1 base and J by 0 bases, with 11 bases of the junction left unmatched. CDR3 length: 18 residues. CDR1 is MGHDK and CDR2 is SYGVNS in the germline V gene. CDR3 sequence (DNA): TGTGCCAGCAGTGAATGGAGCGGGGGTAACCCCAGCTCCTACGAGCAGTACTTC. Protein: CASSEWSGGNPSSYEQYF.

CDR3 sequence reads: CASTLNRGGEAFF. In nucleotides, the CDR3 is TGTGCCAGCACGTTAAACAGGGGAGGTGAAGCTTTCTTT. The V call is TRBV2, the J call TRBJ1-1; the match to TRBD1 covers 7 bases. Unmatched junction bases numbered 9, after V lost 7 bases and J lost 7 bases. The CDR3 has 13 residues. The germline V gene encodes CDR1 SNHLY and CDR2 FYNNEI.

This rearrangement joins TRBV7-2 to TRBJ1-1; D perhaps matches TRBD1 (5 bases). CDR3 length: 15 amino acids. The V end lost 2 bases, the J end lost 0 bases, and 10 bases lay between the germline ends. Germline assignment: CDR1 SGHTA and CDR2 FQGNSA. CDR3 nucleotides: TGTGCCAGCAGCTTACAGGGCAGCATGAACACTGAAGCTTTCTTT. It yields the protein CASSLQGSMNTEAFF.

The genes are TRBV19 and TRBJ1-2, with 8 bases matching TRBD1. V dropped 7 bases and J dropped 3; count of bases not matched to a gene: 7. The CDR3 is 14 amino acids. Germline CDR1 and CDR2: LNHDA and SQIVND (reference sequence). The chain's CDR3 is CASISTGEDYGYTF. CDR3 nucleotide sequence: TGTGCCAGTATCTCGACAGGGGAAGACTATGGCTACACCTTC.

The V and J genes are TRBV15 and TRBJ1-4; 9 bases line up with TRBD1. CDR3 length: 16 residues. V lost 1 base to trimming and J lost 1 base; unmatched junction nucleotides: 1. Germline lookup yields CDR1 LNHNV and CDR2 YYDKDF (reference sequence). CDR3 residues: CATSRGGQGTNEKLFF. CDR3 DNA: TGTGCCACCAGCAGAGGGGGACAGGGAACTAATGAAAAACTGTTTTTT. Full variable domain (rest looked up from reference TRBV15 and TRBJ1-4): DAMVIQNPRYQVTQFGKPVTLSCSQTLNHNVMYWYQQKSSQAPKLLFHYYDKDFNNEADTPDNFQSRRPNTSFCFLDIRSPGLGDTAMYLCATSRGGQGTNEKLFFGSGTQLSVL.

This clone was seen a few times. The V gene is TRBV2, the J gene TRBJ2-1; 13 bases fit TRBD2. The CDR3 is 17 amino acids. Germline trimming cut 9 bases from V and 1 base from J; bases unmatched to any gene: 9. Germline CDR1 SNHLY, CDR2 FYNNEI. The CDR3 protein is CASLTSGGVKSYNEQFF. The CDR3 coding sequence is TGTGCCAGTCTCACTAGCGGGGGGGTCAAGTCCTACAATGAGCAGTTCTTC.

The J gene is TRBJ1-3, the V gene TRBV9; D call uncertain. The CDR3 loop spans 15 amino acids. In germline, CDR1 is SGDLS, CDR2 YYNGEE. With 4 bases removed from V and 0 bases from J, the gap between germline ends came to 11 bases. The CDR3 sequence is CASSPPGYSGNTIYF. In DNA, the CDR3 is TGTGCCAGCAGCCCCCCCGGGTACTCTGGAAACACCATATATTTT.

CDR3 sequence reads: CASSQVGREETQYF. Here the CDR3 DNA reads TGTGCCAGCAGCCAAGTTGGCAGGGAAGAGACCCAGTACTTC. V usage is TRBV4-2 and J usage is TRBJ2-5; D might be TRBD1 (5 bases). The CDR3 is 14 amino acids. Germline V gene lookup returns CDR1 LGHNA and CDR2 YNFKEQ. With 1 base removed from V and 3 bases from J, the gap between germline ends came to 9 bases.